This TCR beta chain was found in a study of early T cells in non-severe SARS-CoV-2 infection. Whole-study context: Sequencing of unsorted whole blood was done on bulk RNA, leaving chains unpaired.

Study-level results: Anti-spike CD8 responses were favored in VDJdb matching, and private and CD4 specificities were missed.

Germline V gives CDR1 MDHEN, CDR2 SYDVKM. Trimming removed 5 bases from V and 2 bases from J, with 10 bases in between. This CDR3 contains 14 residues. The sample holds many counts of this clonotype. Antigen: not known. Attachment of unique molecular identifiers to individual cDNA molecules was performed. MiXCR was run by TCRdb on the 5' RACE reads, yielding one entry per CDR3 protein. The profile covers tens of thousands of distinct CDR3 sequences, with about 8.4% appearing a single time and 3% to 4% taken by the ten largest. This chain links TRBV28 with TRBJ1-3; D perhaps matches TRBD1 (6 bases). The sequenced sample consisted of whole blood. The sequence derives from an adult who was a healthcare worker with PCR-confirmed SARS-CoV-2 infection or an uninfected control (not recorded which). The CDR3 sequence is CASSVRGAGNTIYF. CDR3 nucleotide sequence: TGTGCCAGCAGTGTCAGGGGCGCTGGAAACACCATATATTTT.